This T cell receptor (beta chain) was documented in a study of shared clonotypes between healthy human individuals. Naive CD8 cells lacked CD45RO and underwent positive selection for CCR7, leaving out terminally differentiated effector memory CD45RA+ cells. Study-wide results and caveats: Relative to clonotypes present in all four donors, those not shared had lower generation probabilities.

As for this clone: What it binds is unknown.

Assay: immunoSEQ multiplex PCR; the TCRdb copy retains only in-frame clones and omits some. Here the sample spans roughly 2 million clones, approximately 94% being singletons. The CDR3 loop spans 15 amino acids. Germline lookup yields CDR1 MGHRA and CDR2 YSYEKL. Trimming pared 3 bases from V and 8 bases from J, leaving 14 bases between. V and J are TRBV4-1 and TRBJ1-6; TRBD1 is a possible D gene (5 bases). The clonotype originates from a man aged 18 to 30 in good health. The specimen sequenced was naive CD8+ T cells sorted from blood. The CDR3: CASSQSGGLYSPLHF. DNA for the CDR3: TGCGCCAGCAGCCAGTCGGGGGGGTTGTATTCACCCCTCCACTTT.